These 20 T cell receptor beta chains originate from one sample sequenced in a study of vaccination effects on CD4 cells after COVID-19. Antigen-specific CD4+ T cells were first expanded with viral peptide pools by the ViraFEST assay and only then sequenced. CD4+ T cells were isolated after around 9 days of culture. Having tested negative for nucleocapsid antibodies, the vaccine recipients showed no prior SARS-CoV-2 infection. Measured with immunoSEQ multiplex PCR; TCRdb has only the in-frame clones, and not every one. The sample has tens of thousands of clones; about four fifths are singletons. Their antigen targets remain unknown. The starting material was CD4+ T cells from PBMCs cultured with HCoV-NL63 spike peptides, obtained before COVID-19 vaccination. All receptors derive from a human donor who received a COVID-19 vaccine.

This rearrangement joins TRBV9 to TRBJ2-1, with 13 nucleotides matching TRBD2. Looked up from germline, CDR1 is SGDLS and CDR2 is YYNGEE. V lost 2 bases to trimming and J lost 3 bases; unmatched junction nucleotides: 8. CDR3 length: 18 residues. The chain's CDR3 is CASSVAPWTSGGYNEQFF. The CDR3 nucleotides are TGTGCCAGCAGCGTCGCTCCTTGGACTAGCGGGGGCTACAATGAGCAGTTCTTC.

The chain carries TRBV5-4 and TRBJ2-1; 7 bases match TRBD1. From germline, CDR1 is SGHNT and CDR2 YYREEE (reference sequence). V trimming: 0 bases; J trimming: 0 bases; junction bases outside the gene matches: 3. This CDR3 is built from 16 residues. CDR3 amino acids: CASSLGGQSSYNEQFF. The CDR3 DNA reads TGTGCCAGCAGCTTGGGGGGACAGAGCTCCTACAATGAGCAGTTCTTC.

The V call is TRBV5-1, the J call TRBJ2-5; 9 bases agree with TRBD2. V lost 2 bases and J lost 5; bases outside the gene matches: 7. CDR3 length: 15 amino acids. Germline CDR1 reads SGHRS; CDR2 reads YFSETQ. The CDR3 bases are TGCGCCAGCAGCTTCCTAGCGGGGAGGTGGGAGACCCAGTACTTC. Translated, it gives CASSFLAGRWETQYF.

The V and J genes are TRBV10-1 and TRBJ2-2; D is perhaps TRBD2 (6 bases). The CDR3 has 14 amino acids. Per the germline V gene, CDR1 is WNHNN and CDR2 is SYGVQD (reference sequence). The V gene lost 6 bases and the J gene lost 4 bases, with 12 bases spanning the gap. CDR3 nucleotides: TGCGCCAGCAGCACTACAGCGGGCACCGGGGAGCTGTTTTTT. This codes for CASSTTAGTGELFF.

CDR3 protein: CATRGSGNTEAFF. CDR3 nucleotides: TGTGCCACCAGGGGCAGCGGGAACACTGAAGCTTTCTTT. V is TRBV24-1 and J is TRBJ1-1, with D unclear. Trimming shortened V by 7 bases and J by 1 base, and 9 bases separated the two germline ends. Germline V CDR1 and CDR2: KGHDR, SFDVKD. This CDR3 comprises 13 residues.

A single count supports this clone. The chain has TRBV3-1 (or the pseudogene TRBV3-2) and TRBJ1-2; tentatively, D is TRBD1 (5 bases). The germline V gene has CDR1 LGHDT and CDR2 YNNKEL (reference sequence). There are 14 residues in the CDR3. V shed 5 bases and J shed 5 bases, with 15 bases lying between them. CDR3 region: CASSTGDLGYGYTF. In DNA form, the CDR3 reads TGTGCCAGCAGCACCGGGGACCTAGGTTATGGCTACACCTTC.

J is TRBJ2-5 and V is TRBV30, with a possible D match to TRBD1 (6 bases). CDR1 GTSNPN and CDR2 SVGIG come from the germline V gene (reference sequence). V was trimmed by 4 bases and J by 3 bases, leaving 15 bases between them. The CDR3 extends over 14 amino acids. The CDR3 DNA reads TGTGCCTGGAAACGTGACAGGAGCAAAGAGACCCAGTACTTC. It codes for CAWKRDRSKETQYF.

The chain employs TRBV6-5 and TRBJ1-4; TRBD1 matches 8 bases. The CDR3 runs 14 residues. CDR1 and CDR2 (germline): MNHEY, SVGAGI. The J segment lost 4 bases and the V segment lost 6 bases, leaving 4 bases of the junction unmatched. CDR3 in amino acids: CASSSGQDNEKLFF. In DNA, the CDR3 is TGTGCCAGCAGCTCGGGACAGGATAATGAAAAACTGTTTTTT.

The V and J genes are TRBV5-1 and TRBJ2-5; no clear D. The V and J ends lost 7 bases and 3 bases respectively, with 13 bases between them. The CDR3 length is 13 residues. Germline V lookup: CDR1 SGHRS, CDR2 YFSETQ. The CDR3 region is CASSPAPEETQYF. The CDR3 coding sequence is TGCGCCAGCTCCCCTGCCCCGGAAGAGACCCAGTACTTC. Full variable domain (missing parts from reference TRBV5-1 and TRBJ2-5): KAGVTQTPRYLIKTRGQQVTLSCSPISGHRSVSWYQQTPGQGLQFLFEYFSETQRNKGNFPGRFSGRQFSNSRSEMNVSTLELGDSALYLCASSPAPEETQYFGPGTRLLVL.

The chain is built from TRBV24-1 and TRBJ2-1, with D perhaps matching TRBD2 (5 bases). The germline CDR1 and CDR2 sequences are KGHDR and SFDVKD. The CDR3 is 16 amino acids. Trimming took off 4 bases at V and 2 bases at J, with 14 bases between the two ends. CDR3 bases: TGTGCCACCAGTGAACGGACGGGGAATACCTACAATGAGCAGTTCTTC. Protein product: CATSERTGNTYNEQFF.

J is TRBJ2-4 and V is TRBV5-1; maybe TRBD1 (6 bases). Deletions cut 0 bases from V and 2 bases from J, with 12 bases between. CDR1 is SGHRS and CDR2 is YFSETQ in the germline V gene. The length of the CDR3 is 16 residues. The CDR3 loop is CASSLGNTGTKNIQYF. The CDR3 nucleotides are TGCGCCAGCAGCTTGGGGAATACAGGGACCAAAAACATTCAGTACTTC. Supplemented by reference TRBV5-1 and TRBJ2-4, the full variable domain reads KAGVTQTPRYLIKTRGQQVTLSCSPISGHRSVSWYQQTPGQGLQFLFEYFSETQRNKGNFPGRFSGRQFSNSRSEMNVSTLELGDSALYLCASSLGNTGTKNIQYFGAGTRLSVL.

V and J are TRBV5-1 and TRBJ2-3; 7 nucleotides match TRBD2. Germline CDR1 SGHRS, CDR2 YFSETQ. The CDR3 contains 13 residues. J lost 4 bases, V lost 4 bases, and 3 bases had no gene match. The CDR3 region is CASSGGGADTQYF. CDR3 bases: TGCGCCAGCAGCGGCGGGGGAGCAGATACGCAGTATTTT.

V and J are TRBV5-1 and TRBJ1-5; D call uncertain. The CDR3 extends over 15 amino acids. V was clipped by 1 base and J by 1 base, with 9 bases between them. Germline values: CDR1 SGHRS, CDR2 YFSETQ. The CDR3 nucleotides are TGCGCCAGCAGCTTGATTCCAGGAAGCAATCAGCCCCAGCATTTT. Translating it yields CASSLIPGSNQPQHF.

The V call is TRBV7-2, the J call TRBJ1-2, with a weak D call TRBD1 (5 bases). This CDR3 has 14 amino acids. Germline-derived CDR1 and CDR2 are SGHTA and FQGNSA. Between the trimmed V and J ends, which lost 4 bases and 1 base, there was a span of 10 bases. Here the CDR3 DNA reads TGTGCCAGCAGCTGGGGGACGGGTAACTATGGCTACACCTTC. This encodes CASSWGTGNYGYTF.

The rearrangement links TRBV19 to TRBJ1-5, with TRBD1 matching over 9 bases. Germline CDR1 reads LNHDA; CDR2 reads SQIVND (reference sequence). V was pared by 4 bases and J by 5 bases, with 6 bases of the junction left unmatched. This CDR3 spans 15 amino acids. CDR3 sequence: CASSTTGGLDQPQHF. The CDR3 nucleotides read TGTGCCAGTAGTACAACAGGGGGCCTTGATCAGCCCCAGCATTTT.

The table lists this clone with a count of one. This sequence joins TRBV28 and TRBJ2-6; TRBD2 is a possible D gene (6 bases). Germline V gives CDR1 MDHEN, CDR2 SYDVKM. The CDR3 has 19 amino acids. V lost 2 bases and J 2 bases, leaving 19 bases between the germline ends. As DNA, the CDR3 is TGTGCCAGCAGTTTAGTTTTGGCCCTCGGGGGAACTGGGGCCAACGTCCTGACTTTC. Its translation is CASSLVLALGGTGANVLTF.

The chain links TRBV18 to TRBJ1-6; the D gene is possibly TRBD1 (6 bases). CDR3 length: 16 amino acids. Germline values: CDR1 KGHSH, CDR2 LQKENI. V was clipped by 1 base and J by 5 bases, with 12 bases between them. The CDR3 region is CASSPQGQINNSPLHF. The CDR3 DNA reads as TGTGCCAGCTCACCACAGGGACAAATAAATAATTCACCCCTCCACTTT.

The V call is TRBV24-1, the J call TRBJ1-6, with 10 bases matching TRBD1. Per the germline V gene, CDR1 is KGHDR and CDR2 is SFDVKD. The V and J ends lost 4 bases and 7 bases, in that order; junction bases with no gene match: 6. This CDR3 spans 16 amino acids. The CDR3 bases are TGTGCCACCAGTGAAAGACAGGGGGCTTGGAATTCACCCCTCCACTTT. It codes for CATSERQGAWNSPLHF.

This clone was seen more than once but under ten times. The V call is TRBV5-1, the J call TRBJ1-2; D perhaps matches TRBD1 (5 bases). The CDR3 spans 13 residues. V was pared by 0 bases and J by 6 bases, with 9 bases between. Per the germline V gene, CDR1 is SGHRS and CDR2 is YFSETQ. CDR3 residues: CASSLGQGDGYTF. The CDR3 coding sequence is TGCGCCAGCAGCTTGGGGCAGGGAGATGGCTACACCTTC.

The chain joins TRBV10-1 to TRBJ2-2, with 14 bases lining up with TRBD2. This CDR3 is 19 amino acids long. V dropped 6 bases and J dropped 1; count of bases not matched to a gene: 10. CDR1 WNHNN and CDR2 SYGVQD come from the germline V gene (reference sequence). The CDR3 DNA is TGCGCCAGCAGCGGGGGACTAGCGGGGGCCGCCATGAACACCGGGGAGCTGTTTTTT. Its translation: CASSGGLAGAAMNTGELFF.